The entry below gives a single T cell receptor beta chain sequence along with its context. Its matching antigen is unknown. TCRdb itself ran the RT-PCR reads through MiXCR, one entry per CDR3 protein. Among about 500,000 distinct CDR3 sequences listed, more than 15% were seen once. This sample stems from a study of response to subunit inactivated influenza vaccine. Study-wide findings and caveats: The authors put forward the suggestion that each seasonal influenza vaccination may bring in only a limited number of new T cells.

V was trimmed by 4 bases and J by 0 bases, leaving 10 bases between them. CDR3 length: 14 amino acids. Germline CDR1 and CDR2: SGHTA and FQGNSA. This sequence joins TRBV7-2 and TRBJ2-7; D is unclear. Sequences were derived from CD4+ T cells sorted from PBMCs, sampled around 25 months after vaccination. This TCR came from a man aged 45 to 75 who received an inactivated influenza vaccine. CDR3 amino acids: CASSSAINSYEQYF. DNA for the CDR3: TGTGCCAGCAGCTCAGCAATTAACTCCTACGAGCAGTACTTC.